This T cell receptor beta chain was captured in a study of tissue T cells after allogeneic stem cell transplantation (dated by TCRdb to between 2022 and 2023). Background on the whole study: Over an approximately 3-year period, about seven adult allo-HCT recipients with steroid-refractory GVHD were prospectively enrolled in a research-autopsy study. In viably preserved blood and marrow, CD3+ T cells were flow-sorted if cell numbers allowed, whereas smaller samples went directly to DNA extraction. The human part of the study was a prospective observational study with no blinding and no randomization. Pre-transplant PBMCs, which were of recipient origin, were available from about five GVHD patients. The study profiled TCR beta repertoires in many tissues obtained from research autopsies of patients with and without GVHD, and also in mouse models of GVHD. Every GVHD patient received a graft from a donor; several grafts were unmodified and three were CD34-selected to deplete T cells. Gastrointestinal GVHD was present in all GVHD patients, each of whom received several lines of GVHD-directed therapy, and five of these patients also had skin involvement.

CDR1 KGHDR and CDR2 SFDVKD were looked up in the germline V gene. V is shortened by 4 bases, J by 6 bases, and the region joining them spans 10 bases. Spanning cysteine to phenylalanine, the CDR3 consists of 13 amino acids. The retained sequence is limited to the CDR3, 39 bases, with the frame set at the first base. The sample's time point label is to be understood as: recipient (host-origin) PBMCs collected before allo-HCT. What the authors observed across the whole study: The patient cohort was small and clinically heterogeneous, and sampling depth was acknowledged as a limitation. Which tissue TCRs were alloreactive or antigen-specific was not determined in the study, and some clones might have been persisting host cells. Only a few T cell clones appeared in more than one patient, yet motif-based clustering showed tissue-specific repertoire signatures that were shared between patients. In both patients and mice, only a limited portion of the TCR repertoire detected in tissues was captured by blood and spleen T cells. Within patients, how anatomically similar tissues were was a major factor shaping TCR repertoire composition, regardless of disease or transplant status.

Library method: the immunoSEQ multiplex PCR assay. Adaptive Biotechnologies performed the TCRbeta CDR3 sequencing at survey depth and reported CDR3 sequences, V/J genes, productive frequency and template counts. TCR beta CDR3 regions were amplified from genomic DNA instead of RNA. Turning to the authors' computational methods: Jensen-Shannon divergence served to quantify pairwise repertoire overlap between tissues, with 0 meaning identical and 1 meaning complete divergence. Based on pairwise JSD values, tissues were grouped by single-linkage agglomerative hierarchical clustering, and the results were shown as dendrograms. GLIPH2 was run on all patient samples with simulation_depth 1000, kmer_min_depth 3, cdr3_length_cutoff 8, keeping groups with more than two unique CDR3s. A standardized tissue-overlap score extrapolated Jaccard GLIPH-group overlap across patients to a standard repertoire size of 1000 clones. Associations of diversity with clinical or experimental variables used linear mixed-effect models with tissue fixed effects and individual random effects. TCRdb carries this immuneACCESS record with in-frame sequences only. Its versions omit some clonotypes, under half of them owing to an unresolved V gene in the studies checked, with the rest unexplained. For V, J and clone size, that table is used; D and trimming come from the DNA. The table for this sample lists under 50,000 clones; roughly 90% of them were counted only once. The leading ten clones occupy around 3.8% of the sample.

Points on this clone: Its antigen has not been determined. The record has no base qualities; no much larger clone is one base away.

Recombination connected TRBV24-1 to TRBJ2-3; a tentative D call is TRBD2 (5 bases match). This TCR was recovered from a woman aged 35 to 75 who later had graft-versus-host disease after an allogeneic stem cell transplant. Specimen: blood, collected before transplantation. The CDR3 reads as follows: CATSESAEDTQYF. The nucleotides read TGTGCCACCAGTGAATCAGCGGAGGATACGCAGTATTTT.